This TCR beta chain comes out of a study of OX40 agonist ivuxolimab in advanced cancers. Across the study: Ivuxolimab, which patients received intravenously every 2 weeks, was dosed at 0.01 to 10 mg/kg. Hepatocellular carcinoma, melanoma, renal cell or head and neck cancer occurred in dose-escalation patients.

Repertoires were generated with immunoSEQ multiplex PCR, while TCRdb's copy carries only in-frame clones and drops some. The sample lists 7,000 to 9,500 clones; 65% to 80% were seen once. The CDR3 is 15 residues long. Germline values: CDR1 LNHDA, CDR2 SQIVND (reference sequence). Trimming pared 3 bases from V and 4 bases from J, leaving 13 bases between. The material sequenced was CD4+ or CD8+ T cells sorted from blood, taken in a trial of the OX40 agonist ivuxolimab. The source of this sequence is an adult with an advanced solid tumor such as melanoma, head and neck, liver or kidney cancer. The rearrangement links TRBV19 to TRBJ2-1; unclear D gene. CDR3: CASSIRPDGYNEQFF. CDR3 DNA: TGTGCCAGTAGTATTCGGCCGGACGGGTACAATGAGCAGTTCTTC.